One T cell receptor beta chain is described in this entry. Its target is not known. These data are taken from a study of CD8+ T cells in alopecia areata. For the study at large: Twice daily, treated patients received 5 to 10 mg of oral tofacitinib. Severity among treated patients was scored by the percentage of scalp area affected.

Study-level results: Compared with normal scalp, lesional scalp had higher clonality and more expanded CD8+ clones. Among the top 100, expanded CD8+ clones, as well as scalp clonality, were significantly decreased by tofacitinib.

Germline V lookup: CDR1 SQVTM, CDR2 ANQGSEA. Trimming removed 4 bases from V and 7 bases from J; junction bases left unmatched: 6. The CDR3 sequence is 12 residues long. Investigators isolated RNA and reverse transcribed it into cDNA to act as the sequencing template. Measured with immunoSEQ multiplex PCR; TCRdb has only the in-frame clones, and not every one. The sample holds some 150,000 clones, around 58% seen once. Stated treatment: oral pan-JAK inhibitor, 5-10 mg twice daily. The receptor's source is a human donor with alopecia areata. The V call is TRBV29-1, the J call TRBJ1-2; 7 bases line up with TRBD1. This sample comprised CD4+ T cells sorted from blood, obtained at week 56, from a patient treated with tofacitinib. The CDR3 DNA sequence: TGCAGCGTTGCGGGGGGGACAGTTGGCTACACCTTC. It encodes CSVAGGTVGYTF.